This T cell receptor beta chain appears in the sequencing data of a study of blood T cells in healthy people across ages. The V and J ends lost 0 bases and 0 bases respectively, with 9 bases between them. CDR3 length: 15 residues. Germline V lookup: CDR1 SEHNR, CDR2 FQNEAQ (reference sequence). Using a J-beta primer mix together with a sample-barcoded 5' primer, a second PCR was run for roughly 7 to 12 cycles. Each CDR3 protein is one row after TCRdb ran MiXCR on the 5' RACE reads. The sample includes around 790,000 distinct CDR3 sequences, around 42% of them seen just once. In each sample, at least 6.5 million PBMCs were isolated.

The origin of this receptor is a man aged 55 to 70 in good health. Source material: blood. The chain combines TRBV7-9 with TRBJ2-7; D assignment may be TRBD1 or TRBD2 (5 bases each). This CDR3 is CASSLAEGPSYEQYF. The CDR3 DNA follows: TGTGCCAGCAGCTTAGCCGAGGGACCCTCCTACGAGCAGTACTTC.